This TCR beta chain derives from a study of OX40 agonist ivuxolimab in advanced cancers. This clone was seen a handful of times. Germline V gene lookup returns CDR1 SEHNR and CDR2 FQNEAQ (reference sequence). Trimming cost V 1 base and J 10 bases, with 11 bases left between them. There are 14 residues in the CDR3. Only in-frame clones appear in the TCRdb table, and some are missing; sequencing was by immunoSEQ multiplex PCR. The table lists about 60,000 clones, about 86% of them singletons. The sample here was CD4+ or CD8+ T cells sorted from blood, taken in a trial of the OX40 agonist ivuxolimab. The chain recombines TRBV7-9 with TRBJ1-6; D is uncertain. The receptor's source is an adult with an advanced solid tumor such as melanoma, head and neck, liver or kidney cancer. The CDR3 DNA reads as TGTGCCAGCAGCTTAGAACCCTCCGGGTCACCCCTCCACTTT. Protein: CASSLEPSGSPLHF.